A single sample is the source of the 10 T cell receptor beta chains below, sequenced in a study of blood T cell repertoires in COVID-19. Sequencing used immunoSEQ multiplex PCR; TCRdb keeps in-frame clones, though not all of them. The table lists 56,000 or so clones, roughly 89% of them singletons. The source material was peripheral blood. The origin of the receptors is an older woman with COVID-19, enrolled during active disease.

CDR3 loop: CASSSTGAGDTEAFF. In DNA form, the CDR3 reads TGCGCCAGCAGCTCTACAGGGGCTGGGGACACTGAAGCTTTCTTT. The rearrangement joins TRBV5-1 to TRBJ1-1; 7 nucleotides agree with TRBD1. The CDR3 length is 15 residues. CDR1 is SGHRS, CDR2 YFSETQ, per germline. V was pared by 3 bases and J by 3 bases, with 8 bases of the junction left unmatched.

The chain employs TRBV27 and TRBJ2-5; D is possibly TRBD2 (6 bases). The length of the CDR3 is 15 residues. The V end lost 1 base, the J end lost 1 base, and 10 bases lay between the germline ends. Germline V gene lookup returns CDR1 MNHEY and CDR2 SMNVEV (reference sequence). The CDR3 bases are TGTGCCAGCAGTTTATTTAGCGGAATCCAAGAGACCCAGTACTTC. Its translation is CASSLFSGIQETQYF.

The genes are TRBV10-3 and TRBJ2-6; TRBD1 matches at 8 bases. The germline gives CDR1 ENHRY, CDR2 SYGVKD. This CDR3 is 17 amino acids long. V lost 6 bases, J lost 0 bases, and 7 bases stayed unmatched. The CDR3 sequence: CAISPGTGSSGANVLTF. CDR3 bases: TGTGCCATCAGCCCCGGGACAGGCTCCTCTGGGGCCAACGTCCTGACTTTC.

The chain joins TRBV6-2 or TRBV6-3 to TRBJ2-7, with a possible D match to TRBD2 (6 bases). This CDR3 comprises 16 residues. Trimming cost V 2 bases and J 3 bases, with 17 bases left between them. The germline CDR1 and CDR2 sequences are MNHEY and SVGEGT. DNA of the CDR3: TGTGCCAGCAGTTACGTCTCCGGGAGCCCCCACTACGAGCAGTACTTC. Protein: CASSYVSGSPHYEQYF.

The rearrangement joins TRBV24-1 to TRBJ2-5; TRBD2 matches at 14 bases. V lost 1 base to trimming and J lost 1 base; unmatched junction nucleotides: 4. The CDR3 is 18 residues long. Germline V CDR1 and CDR2: KGHDR, SFDVKD. The CDR3, as DNA: TGTGCCACCAGTGATTTTGGGACTAGCGGGGGACTCCAAGAGACCCAGTACTTC. This gives the protein CATSDFGTSGGLQETQYF.

This chain connects TRBV6-5 to TRBJ1-6; D is perhaps TRBD1 (6 bases). In germline, CDR1 is MNHEY, CDR2 SVGAGI. The CDR3 runs 14 residues. Trimming removed 6 bases at V and 9 bases at J, with 15 bases between. CDR3 DNA sequence: TGTGCCAGCAGGAGGGTGGACAGACCTTCACCCCTCCACTTT. This sequence encodes CASRRVDRPSPLHF.

This clone was observed once. This chain joins TRBV4-2 and TRBJ1-2; possible D gene TRBD1, 6 bases. Looked up from germline, CDR1 is LGHNA and CDR2 is YNFKEQ. The germline V and J ends were trimmed by 2 bases and 8 bases, with 15 bases remaining between them. The CDR3 is 14 residues long. In DNA, the CDR3 is TGTGCCAGCAGCCAATGGGGGCAGGGTCGGGGCTACACCTTC. Translating gives CASSQWGQGRGYTF.

The rearrangement uses TRBV7-2 and TRBJ1-5, with TRBD1 identical over 7 bases. The length of the CDR3 is 13 residues. Germline V gene lookup returns CDR1 SGHTA and CDR2 FQGNSA. Losses at the gene ends were 2 bases for V and 7 bases for J; bases not matched to a gene: 2. The CDR3 nucleotides are TGTGCCAGCAGCTTACAACAGGGGCAGCCCCAGCATTTT. This encodes CASSLQQGQPQHF.

J is TRBJ2-3 and V is TRBV11-3; 8 bases are shared with TRBD2. V lost 7 bases and J lost 1; bases outside the gene matches: 19. This CDR3 spans 19 amino acids. The germline gives CDR1 SGHNT, CDR2 YENEEA. The CDR3 DNA reads as TGTGCCAGCACCTCCTCCGCGGGGGGTAGCGGATTCCGCACAGATACGCAGTATTTT. As protein: CASTSSAGGSGFRTDTQYF. Looking up the rest from reference TRBV11-3 and TRBJ2-3 gives the full variable domain: EAGVVQSPRYKIIEKKQPVAFWCNPISGHNTLYWYLQNLGQGPELLIRYENEEAVDDSQLPKDRFSAERLKGVDSTLKIQPAELGDSAVYLCASTSSAGGSGFRTDTQYFGPGTRLTVL.

The table lists this clone with a count of one. The V gene is TRBV6-1, the J gene TRBJ1-2, with 7 bases aligning to TRBD1. CDR1 is MNHNS and CDR2 is SASEGT in the germline V gene. J lost 4 bases, V lost 3 bases, and 14 bases had no gene match. The CDR3 extends over 17 amino acids. The CDR3 region is CASSEGTAGGLSYGYTF. The DNA of the CDR3 is TGTGCCAGCAGTGAGGGAACCGCAGGGGGACTTAGCTATGGCTACACCTTC.